This T cell receptor beta chain was found in a study of early T cells in non-severe SARS-CoV-2 infection. Study at large: Investigators sequenced bulk RNA drawn from unsorted whole blood, and chains remained unpaired. Overall study results and limits: VDJdb-based annotation leaned toward anti-spike CD8 responses and missed private and CD4 specificities.

MiXCR was run by TCRdb on the 5' RACE reads, yielding one entry per CDR3 protein. Among roughly 46,000 distinct CDR3 sequences listed, about a tenth were seen once. CDR1 SEHNR and CDR2 FQNEAQ come from the germline V gene (reference sequence). Trimming stripped 6 bases from V and 6 bases from J, with 17 bases between. The CDR3 is 14 amino acids. Turning to this clonotype: Its antigen remains unknown.

The chain carries TRBV7-9 and TRBJ1-1; D is uncertain. This clonotype was sampled from an adult who was a healthcare worker with PCR-confirmed SARS-CoV-2 infection or an uninfected control (not recorded which). The sequencing used whole blood, collected at baseline. CDR3 in DNA: TGTGCCAGCAGTCCTTCCATGATTACCCCTGAAGCTTTCTTT. It is translated as CASSPSMITPEAFF. Using reference TRBV7-9 and TRBJ1-1 for the parts outside the CDR3, the full variable domain is DTGVSQNPRHKITKRGQNVTFRCDPISEHNRLYWYRQTLGQGPEFLTYFQNEAQLEKSRLLSDRFSAERPKGSFSTLEIQRTEQGDSAMYLCASSPSMITPEAFFGQGTRLTVV.